The clone carrying this T cell receptor beta chain has only a few counts. Constant-segment-primed 5'RACE gave TCR alpha and TCR beta cDNA libraries with sample barcodes and UMIs. TCRdb used MiXCR to reprocess the 5' RACE reads, holding one entry per CDR3 protein. The sample shows a few hundred thousand distinct CDR3 sequences, about 10% of them seen only once. The data are from a study of T-cell memory formation after mild COVID-19. Sequencing was carried out using PBMCs or a T cell subset sorted from them (not recorded which). The sequence was collected from a man younger than 35 who had mild COVID-19 (a few samples of this study predate the infection). Cell type and time point are not known.

The CDR3 sequence is CASSLEWSAGYYNEQFF. The CDR3 DNA reads as TGCGCCAGCAGCTTGGAGTGGTCGGCGGGCTATTACAATGAGCAGTTCTTC. The chain is built from TRBV5-1 and TRBJ2-1, with a weak D call TRBD2 (5 bases). V was clipped by 0 bases and J by 4 bases, with 17 bases between them. This CDR3 is built from 17 residues. CDR1 is SGHRS and CDR2 is YFSETQ in the germline V gene.